What follows is one T cell receptor beta chain and its context. Germline loops: CDR1 MNHEY, CDR2 SVGEGT. The junction had 7 bases not matched to a gene; V was cut back by 5 bases and J by 7 bases. The CDR3 loop spans 14 amino acids. MiXCR was run by TCRdb on the reads, yielding one entry per CDR3 protein. The table has about 7,100 distinct CDR3 sequences, 32% seen once. The sample was blood. The receptor was isolated from a human donor. The rearrangement joins TRBV6-2 or TRBV6-3 to TRBJ2-7; 11 bases line up with TRBD1. Here the CDR3 DNA reads TGTGCCAGCAGTCCGGGACAGGGGGTTCTGGAGCAGTACTTC. Amino acid sequence: CASSPGQGVLEQYF.